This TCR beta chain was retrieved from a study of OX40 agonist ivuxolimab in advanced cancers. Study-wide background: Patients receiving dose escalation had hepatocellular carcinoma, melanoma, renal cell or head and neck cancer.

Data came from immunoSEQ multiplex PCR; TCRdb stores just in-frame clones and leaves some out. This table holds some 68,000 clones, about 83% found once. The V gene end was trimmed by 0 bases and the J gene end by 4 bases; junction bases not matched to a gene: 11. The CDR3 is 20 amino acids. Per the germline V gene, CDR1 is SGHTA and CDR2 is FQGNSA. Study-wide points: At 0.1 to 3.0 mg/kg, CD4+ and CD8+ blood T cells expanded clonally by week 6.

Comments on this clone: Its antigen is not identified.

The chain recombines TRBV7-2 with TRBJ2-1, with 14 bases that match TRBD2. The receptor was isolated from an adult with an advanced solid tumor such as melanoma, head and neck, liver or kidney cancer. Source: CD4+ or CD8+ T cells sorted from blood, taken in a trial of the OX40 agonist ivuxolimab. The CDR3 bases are TGTGCCAGCAGCTTAGCTCTCGGGACTAGCGGGGGCAGAATGTACAATGAGCAGTTCTTC. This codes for CASSLALGTSGGRMYNEQFF.